Listed below are T cell receptor beta chains from one sample, sequenced in a study of CD8 T cells in ankylosing spondylitis. TCRdb reprocessed the 5' RACE reads with MiXCR, giving one entry per CDR3 protein. Here the sample spans 130,000 or so distinct CDR3 sequences, 6.5% to 9% being singletons. Input material: blood, either unsorted or a sorted T cell fraction (not recorded which). The origin of the receptors is a male donor with ankylosing spondylitis or in good health (not recorded which). CDR3s include the opening cysteine and the closing phenylalanine or tryptophan. A D gene is named only where the DNA matches it firmly. Clone sizes are shown as once, few or many counts, or a class when the clone is expanded.

>TRBJ2-3|many|TRBV7-2|.
TGTGCCAGCAGCGGGAGCCACAGCACAGATACGCAGTATTTT
CASSGSHSTDTQYF
>TRBJ2-3|few|TRBV29-1|.
TGCAGCGTAGTCTTGGACACCCGCGGGACAGATACGCAGTATTTT
CSVVLDTRGTDTQYF
>TRBJ2-3|many|TRBV5-4|TRBD2
TGTGCCAGCAGCTTTCTTCTGACTAGCGGGGGCCGCACAGATACGCAGTATTTT
CASSFLLTSGGRTDTQYF
>TRBJ2-6|many|TRBV12-3/TRBV12-4|.
TGTGCCAGCAGTTTATCCCCGGCTGGGGCCAACGTCCTGACTTTC
CASSLSPAGANVLTF
>TRBJ2-2|many|TRBV7-6|TRBD1
TGTGCCAGCAGCCTCCAGGGGGCTGACACCGGGGAGCTGTTTTTT
CASSLQGADTGELFF
>TRBJ2-2|many|TRBV11-2|TRBD2
TGTGCCAGCAGCTATAGAGTCGGCGGGAGCGCCACCGGGGAGCTGTTTTTT
CASSYRVGGSATGELFF
>TRBJ2-1|many|TRBV12-3/TRBV12-4|.
TGTGCCAGCACCCGGGGGCTAGCCGCCTACAATGAGCAGTTCTTC
CASTRGLAAYNEQFF
>TRBJ2-5|many|TRBV11-2|.
TGTGCCAGCAGCTTAACGGGACTTTGGGAAGAGACCCAGTACTTC
CASSLTGLWEETQYF
>TRBJ2-1|many|TRBV14|TRBD1
TGTGCCAGCAGCCCTTTTGGACAGGGGGTCAATGAGCAGTTCTTC
CASSPFGQGVNEQFF
>TRBJ2-4|many|TRBV6-6|.
TGTGCCAGCAGACCCCAATCCAAAAACATTCAGTACTTC
CASRPQSKNIQYF
>TRBJ2-1|many|TRBV5-1|.
TGCGCCAGCAGCCCAGTCTCTAGCTCCTACAATGAGCAGTTCTTC
CASSPVSSSYNEQFF
>TRBJ1-5|many|TRBV20-1|.
TGCAGTGCTAGAGGGGCAGCGTCAGGCCAGCCCCAGCATTTT
CSARGAASGQPQHF
>TRBJ2-7|few|TRBV10-2|.
TGCGCCAGCACCAGTAGGGCCGAGCAGTACTTC
CASTSRAEQYF
>TRBJ1-2|many|TRBV6-5|.
TGTGCCAGCAGTTTGACCACCTGGGGCAACTCTAACTATGGCTACACCTTC
CASSLTTWGNSNYGYTF